The 21 T cell receptor beta chains below were found in one sample sequenced in a study of blood T cell repertoires in COVID-19. The repertoire was sequenced with immunoSEQ multiplex PCR; TCRdb's copy has only in-frame clones and lacks some. The sample lists approximately 260,000 clones, around 82% seen once, with about 3.4% in the top ten. The sequenced sample consisted of PBMCs or T cells enriched from blood (not recorded which). Every receptor here comes from a man aged 50-59 years who had recovered from COVID-19.

Remarks on this clone: A junction boundary mismatches the germline segment, possibly from a read error. CDR3 residues: CASSKEAAGGGYEQFF. As DNA, the CDR3 is TGCGCCAGCAGCAAAGAGGCGGCGGGAGGGGGGTATGAGCAGTTCTTC. This chain uses TRBV4-3 with TRBJ2-1, with 9 bases identical to TRBD2. Germline V gene lookup returns CDR1 LGHNA and CDR2 YSLEER. The CDR3 runs 16 residues.

V usage is TRBV7-8 and J usage is TRBJ2-5; a weak D match, TRBD2 (5 bases). V lost 1 base, J lost 1 base, and 28 bases lay in between. CDR3 length equals 21 residues. CDR1 SGHVS and CDR2 FQNEAQ come from the germline V gene. CDR3 protein: CASSLGARVSGNPFPQETQYF. CDR3 sequence (DNA): TGTGCCAGCAGCTTAGGGGCAAGGGTTTCGGGGAACCCTTTTCCCCAAGAGACCCAGTACTTC.

The gene calls are TRBV19 and TRBJ1-5, with D unresolved. Germline V lookup: CDR1 LNHDA, CDR2 SQIVND (reference sequence). Between the trimmed V and J ends, which lost 1 base and 1 base, there was a span of 11 bases. The CDR3 totals 16 residues. The CDR3, as DNA: TGTGCCAGTAGTATAGCCGAGGGTTGGAGCAATCAGCCCCAGCATTTT. Residues: CASSIAEGWSNQPQHF.

The chain links TRBV23-1 to TRBJ1-1; D is unresolved. TRBV23-1 is an ORF, and what it does is uncertain. This CDR3 contains 14 residues. V lost 0 bases to trimming and J lost 1 base, with 6 bases between them. The CDR3: CASSQSRGNTEAFF. In nucleotides, the CDR3 is TGCGCCAGCAGTCAATCAAGAGGGAACACTGAAGCTTTCTTT.

The chain is built from TRBV25-1 and TRBJ1-6, with D unresolved. Trimming took off 3 bases at V and 0 bases at J, with 6 bases between the two ends. Germline CDR1 reads MGHDK; CDR2 reads SYGVNS. The CDR3 is 15 residues long. The CDR3 bases are TGTGCCAGCAGTGAGGCCGTCTCCTATAATTCACCCCTCCACTTT. Protein: CASSEAVSYNSPLHF.

This sequence joins TRBV13 and TRBJ1-1; D is possibly TRBD1 (5 bases). The ends were cut back, 4 bases at V and 0 bases at J, with 9 bases in the middle. CDR3 length equals 14 residues. Germline CDR1 reads PRHDT; CDR2 reads FYEKMQ (reference sequence). CDR3 sequence reads: CASSSLQVNTEAFF. DNA of the CDR3: TGTGCCAGCAGCTCTTTACAGGTGAACACTGAAGCTTTCTTT.

The V call is TRBV19, the J call TRBJ1-2, with TRBD1 matching over 7 bases. Looked up from germline, CDR1 is LNHDA and CDR2 is SQIVND (reference sequence). The CDR3 is made up of 12 amino acids. J gave up 4 bases and V 10 bases, and 6 bases lay outside the gene matches. DNA of the CDR3: TGTGCCACCTCGGACAGGCTCTATGGCTACACCTTC. It translates to CATSDRLYGYTF.

The V gene is TRBV28, the J gene TRBJ2-2, with TRBD2 matching over 8 bases. The germline V gene has CDR1 MDHEN and CDR2 SYDVKM. The trim removed 9 bases at V and 4 bases at J, leaving 10 bases unmatched. This CDR3 contains 15 residues. The CDR3 DNA sequence: TGTGCCAGTTCGTCGGGAGGGCCATCCACCGGGGAGCTGTTTTTT. Translation: CASSSGGPSTGELFF.

The rearrangement joins TRBV3-1 (or the pseudogene TRBV3-2) to TRBJ2-4; perhaps TRBD2 as D (5 bases). V was trimmed by 0 bases and J by 7 bases, leaving 10 bases between them. The CDR3 contains 14 residues. CDR1 and CDR2 (germline): LGHDT, YNNKEL (reference sequence). The CDR3 protein is CASSQDAGLNIQYF. The CDR3 bases are TGTGCCAGCAGCCAAGACGCGGGTCTGAACATTCAGTACTTC.

Concerning this clone: Other DNA sequences in this specimen translate into the identical CDR3. This rearrangement joins TRBV19 to TRBJ2-2, with D tentatively TRBD2 (5 bases). Germline lookup yields CDR1 LNHDA and CDR2 SQIVND (reference sequence). The CDR3 totals 12 residues. The V and J ends lost 5 bases and 7 bases respectively, with 8 bases between them. CDR3 DNA sequence: TGTGCCAGTAGTCCCCGGGGCGGGGAGCTGTTTTTT. Translating gives CASSPRGGELFF.

CDR3 sequence reads: CASKRDISYEQYF. In DNA, the CDR3 is TGTGCCAGCAAAAGGGACATCTCCTACGAGCAGTACTTC. The chain uses TRBV2 and TRBJ2-7, with a tentative D call TRBD1 (6 bases). Trimming cost V 7 bases and J 0 bases, with 10 bases left between them. Germline V gene data show CDR1 as SNHLY and CDR2 as FYNNEI. This CDR3 contains 13 residues. The variable domain in full, completed from reference TRBV2 and TRBJ2-7, reads EPEVTQTPSHQVTQMGQEVILRCVPISNHLYFYWYRQILGQKVEFLVSFYNNEISEKSEIFDDQFSVERPDGSNFTLKIRSTKLEDSAMYFCASKRDISYEQYFGPGTRLTVT.

The chain joins TRBV6-5 to TRBJ2-5; 7 positions agree with TRBD2. The length of the CDR3 is 15 residues. The V gene's germline CDR1 is MNHEY and CDR2 SVGAGI. V lost 2 bases to trimming and J lost 4 bases; unmatched junction nucleotides: 7. The chain's CDR3 is CASSYIAGRTETQYF. The DNA for the CDR3 is TGTGCCAGCAGTTACATAGCGGGCCGGACAGAGACCCAGTACTTC.

The chain has TRBV7-2 and TRBJ1-4; D ambiguous. Germline CDR1 is SGHTA and CDR2 is FQGNSA. The CDR3 is 14 amino acids. Trimming removed 5 bases at V and 4 bases at J, with 11 bases between. The chain's CDR3 is CASSHRTYNEKLFF. The CDR3 nucleotides read TGTGCCAGCAGCCATCGGACTTATAATGAAAAACTGTTTTTT.

The gene calls are TRBV7-9 and TRBJ2-5, with TRBD2 identical over 8 bases. Germline lookup yields CDR1 SEHNR and CDR2 FQNEAQ (reference sequence). The length of the CDR3 is 15 residues. The V gene end was trimmed by 5 bases and the J gene end by 2 bases; junction bases not matched to a gene: 7. The CDR3 coding sequence is TGTGCCAGCAGCAGCCGGGAGGGGCTACAAGAGACCCAGTACTTC. It encodes CASSSREGLQETQYF.

This clone was found once. The likely explanation is a read error, given a far larger clone one base away. The chain has TRBV13 and TRBJ2-6, with D unresolved. The CDR3 is made up of 15 amino acids. The germline V gene encodes CDR1 PRHDT and CDR2 FYEKMQ (reference sequence). V lost 0 bases, J lost 3 bases, and 6 bases lay in between. The DNA of the CDR3 is TGTGCCAGCAGCTTAGGAGTCGGTGGGGCCAACGTCCTGACTTTC. Its protein product is CASSLGVGGANVLTF. The entire variable domain, with the rest obtained from reference TRBV13 and TRBJ2-6, is as follows: AAGVIQSPRHLIKEKRETATLKCYPIPRHDTVYWYQQGPGQDPQFLISFYEKMQSDKGSIPDRFSAQQFSDYHSELNMSSLELGDSALYFCASSLGVGGANVLTFGAGSRLTVL.

The chain combines TRBV13 with TRBJ1-1, with D unclear. CDR3 length: 18 residues. The V and J ends lost 0 bases and 5 bases respectively, with 22 bases between them. CDR1 is PRHDT, CDR2 FYEKMQ, per germline (reference sequence). The CDR3 coding sequence is TGTGCCAGCAGCTTAGGCCATACTATGGATTTGATATTTACTGAAGCTTTCTTT. This translates into CASSLGHTMDLIFTEAFF.

The gene calls are TRBV12-5 and TRBJ1-1; TRBD1 matches 9 bases. This CDR3 comprises 14 residues. Trimming removed 2 bases from V and 4 bases from J; junction bases left unmatched: 2. Per germline, CDR1 LGHNT and CDR2 FRNRAP. The CDR3 region has the DNA TGTGCTAGTGGTTTGACAGGGGGCATCACTGAAGCTTTCTTT. Amino acid sequence: CASGLTGGITEAFF.

This clone is a singleton in its sample. CDR3 sequence reads: CASSSPSGRGIEQYF. CDR3 coding DNA: TGTGCCAGCTCCTCGCCTAGCGGGAGAGGGATCGAGCAGTACTTC. The chain is built from TRBV18 and TRBJ2-7; 10 bases fit TRBD2. Looked up from germline, CDR1 is KGHSH and CDR2 is LQKENI. The CDR3 runs 15 residues. With 6 bases clipped from V and 6 bases from J, the junction kept 11 bases outside the gene matches.

The rearrangement joins TRBV28 to TRBJ2-1, with 7 positions matching TRBD1. Unmatched junction bases numbered 7, after V lost 5 bases and J lost 6 bases. This CDR3 contains 14 residues. Germline loops: CDR1 MDHEN, CDR2 SYDVKM. The CDR3 nucleotides are TGTGCCAGCAGTGCTGGACAGGTCTCCAATGAGCAGTTCTTC. Translation: CASSAGQVSNEQFF.

The chain joins TRBV25-1 to TRBJ1-2; 8 bases are a match to TRBD1. J lost 4 bases, V lost 6 bases, and 7 bases had no gene match. There are 14 residues in the CDR3. CDR1 is MGHDK, CDR2 SYGVNS, per germline. CDR3 bases: TGTGCCAGCAGGGCCGCGGGGACAGGCTATGGCTACACCTTC. As protein: CASRAAGTGYGYTF.

The chain links TRBV10-3 to TRBJ1-4; the D is unclear. The germline V gene encodes CDR1 ENHRY and CDR2 SYGVKD. The CDR3 is 12 amino acids. Deletions cut 4 bases from V and 3 bases from J, with 3 bases between. CDR3: CAISASNEKLFF. For the CDR3, the DNA is TGTGCCATCAGTGCGTCTAATGAAAAACTGTTTTTT.